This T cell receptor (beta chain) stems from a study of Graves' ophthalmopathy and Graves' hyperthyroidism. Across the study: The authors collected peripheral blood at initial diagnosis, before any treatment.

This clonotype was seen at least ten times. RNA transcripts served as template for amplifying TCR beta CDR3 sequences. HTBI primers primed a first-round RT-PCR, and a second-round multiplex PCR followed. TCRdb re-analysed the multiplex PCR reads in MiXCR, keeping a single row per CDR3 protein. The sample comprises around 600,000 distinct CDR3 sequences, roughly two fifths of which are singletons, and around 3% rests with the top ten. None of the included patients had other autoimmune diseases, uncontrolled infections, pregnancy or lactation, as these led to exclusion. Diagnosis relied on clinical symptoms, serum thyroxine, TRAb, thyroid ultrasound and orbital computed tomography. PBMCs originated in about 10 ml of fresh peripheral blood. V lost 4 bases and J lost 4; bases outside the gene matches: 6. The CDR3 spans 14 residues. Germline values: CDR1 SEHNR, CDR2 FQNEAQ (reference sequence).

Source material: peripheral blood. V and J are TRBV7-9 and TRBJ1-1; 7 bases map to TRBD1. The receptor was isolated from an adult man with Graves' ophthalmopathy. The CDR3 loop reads CASSYDRATTEAFF. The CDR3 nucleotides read TGTGCCAGCAGCTATGACAGGGCTACCACTGAAGCTTTCTTT. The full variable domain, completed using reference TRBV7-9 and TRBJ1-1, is DTGVSQNPRHKITKRGQNVTFRCDPISEHNRLYWYRQTLGQGPEFLTYFQNEAQLEKSRLLSDRFSAERPKGSFSTLEIQRTEQGDSAMYLCASSYDRATTEAFFGQGTRLTVV.